The 7 T cell receptor beta chains reported below all come from one sample, sequenced in a study of OX40 agonist ivuxolimab in advanced cancers. Profiling relied on immunoSEQ multiplex PCR, and the TCRdb table lists in-frame clones only, not all of them. The sample records tens of thousands of clones, less than 90% being singletons. The starting material was CD4+ or CD8+ T cells sorted from blood, obtained in a trial of the OX40 agonist ivuxolimab. The receptor source for this set is an adult with an advanced solid tumor such as melanoma, head and neck, liver or kidney cancer.

Only one count was recorded for this clone. The rearrangement joins TRBV6-5 to TRBJ1-2, with 8 positions matching TRBD1. The CDR3 totals 16 residues. CDR1 and CDR2 (germline): MNHEY, SVGAGI. Trimming took 0 bases from V and 3 from J; bases not matched to a gene: 6. The CDR3 region is CASSYSSGQGDYGYTF. The CDR3 DNA sequence: TGTGCCAGCAGTTACTCGAGTGGACAGGGCGACTATGGCTACACCTTC.

The chain combines TRBV7-9 with TRBJ1-3; 10 bases agree with TRBD1. Trimming took 5 bases from V and 3 from J; bases not matched to a gene: 4. The germline V gene encodes CDR1 SEHNR and CDR2 FQNEAQ (reference sequence). The CDR3 is 15 amino acids. The CDR3 protein is CASSRQGAGGNTIYF. The CDR3 DNA reads TGTGCCAGCAGCAGACAGGGGGCTGGTGGAAACACCATATATTTT.

The V call is TRBV6-1, the J call TRBJ1-1; D is unresolved. Looked up from germline, CDR1 is MNHNS and CDR2 is SASEGT. V dropped 2 bases and J dropped 4 bases, with 14 bases sitting between them. There are 15 residues in the CDR3. CDR3 nucleotides: TGTGCCAGCAGTGAATTTTTCGGACTGACCACTGAAGCTTTCTTT. Its translation: CASSEFFGLTTEAFF.

This clone was seen more than once but under ten times. The V gene is TRBV30, the J gene TRBJ2-4; D is ambiguous. Germline V gene lookup returns CDR1 GTSNPN and CDR2 SVGIG (reference sequence). The V gene lost 1 base and the J gene lost 0 bases, with 16 bases spanning the gap. The CDR3 sequence is 17 residues long. The CDR3 is CAWSGGMLGLAKNIQYF. The CDR3 nucleotides read TGTGCCTGGAGTGGTGGGATGTTAGGGCTAGCCAAAAACATTCAGTACTTC.

The rearrangement uses TRBV10-3 and TRBJ2-1; perhaps TRBD2 as D (5 bases). V lost 10 bases to trimming and J lost 6 bases, with 16 bases between them. The CDR3 has 13 amino acids. Germline CDR1 is ENHRY and CDR2 is SYGVKD. This CDR3 is CASLATDFNEQFF. In DNA, the CDR3 is TGTGCCAGTCTAGCTACGGATTTCAATGAGCAGTTCTTC.

The J gene is TRBJ2-5, the V gene TRBV9, with a tentative D call TRBD2 (6 bases). The length of the CDR3 is 13 residues. Germline-derived CDR1 and CDR2 are SGDLS and YYNGEE. V was cut by 4 bases and J by 5 bases, with 12 bases left in between. CDR3 in DNA: TGTGCCAGCAGCCCAAGCGGGCTGGAGACCCAGTACTTC. Translated: CASSPSGLETQYF. The variable domain in full, completed from reference TRBV9 and TRBJ2-5, reads DSGVTQTPKHLITATGQRVTLRCSPRSGDLSVYWYQQSLDQGLQFLIQYYNGEERAKGNILERFSAQQFPDLHSELNLSSLELGDSALYFCASSPSGLETQYFGPGTRLLVL.

The J gene is TRBJ2-1, the V gene TRBV10-3; 8 bases agree with TRBD2. Germline V gene sequence: CDR1 ENHRY, CDR2 SYGVKD. This CDR3 has 15 residues. Unmatched junction bases numbered 5, after V lost 5 bases and J lost 2 bases. The CDR3 loop reads CAISFSGVTYNEQFF. In DNA, the CDR3 is TGTGCCATCAGTTTTAGCGGGGTCACCTACAATGAGCAGTTCTTC.